This is a list of T cell receptor beta chains from one sample in a study of read filtering for tumor transcriptome and immune sequencing. TCRdb used MiXCR to reprocess the reads, holding one entry per CDR3 protein. The table shows around 38,000 distinct CDR3 sequences, with about an eighth occurring only once. The sample taken for sequencing was a population of CD138-negative cells sorted from bone marrow. The source of these receptors is a donor aged 40 or over with multiple myeloma. CDR3s include the opening cysteine and the closing phenylalanine or tryptophan. Fields, in order: D gene, V gene, J gene, clone size, CDR3 DNA, CDR3 protein. A D gene is named only where the DNA matches it firmly. Expanded clones get a size class; other rows say once, few or many, or leave the size out.

-,TRBV5-5,TRBJ2-7,many,TGTGCCAGCAGCTTGGTGAGGGGGGACGCCTTGCCGGACGAGCAGTACTTC,CASSLVRGDALPDEQYF
-,TRBV30,TRBJ2-1,many,TGTGCCTGGAGTGTCGACGGCCTCACTAATGAGCAGTTCTTC,CAWSVDGLTNEQFF
-,TRBV5-1,TRBJ2-2,-,TGCGCCAGCAGCTTGACCGGGTCTACCGGGGAGCTGTTTTTT,CASSLTGSTGELFF
-,TRBV7-9,TRBJ2-1,many,TGTGCCAGCAGACCGGGACAATACAATGAGCAGTTCTTC,CASRPGQYNEQFF
TRBD1,TRBV7-2,TRBJ2-2,many,TGTGCCAGCAGCTCGACAGGGCTGAACACCGGGGAGCTGTTTTTT,CASSSTGLNTGELFF
-,TRBV5-1,TRBJ2-2,many,TGCGCCAGCAGCTTGGTTGGGGCCGGGGAGCTGTTTTTT,CASSLVGAGELFF
TRBD2,TRBV29-1,TRBJ2-7,-,TGCAGCGTTGGAATAGCGGGATGGCCTGGGGGAGAGCAGTACTTT,CSVGIAGWPGGEQYF
TRBD2,TRBV27,TRBJ2-1,-,TGTGCCAGCACCCTGGGCCGGGGGAGGGCCTACAATGAGCAGTTCTTC,CASTLGRGRAYNEQFF
TRBD2,TRBV7-3,TRBJ2-1,many,TGTGCCAGCAGTTACATAACGTCTAGCGGGAGTTCCTACAATGAGCAGTTCTTC,CASSYITSSGSSYNEQFF
TRBD2,TRBV4-1,TRBJ2-1,many,TGCGCCAGCGCCCCGGGACTAGCGGTGTTCTCCTACAATGAGCAGTTCTTC,CASAPGLAVFSYNEQFF
TRBD2,TRBV7-9,TRBJ2-1,many,TGTGCCAGCCTTGCGGGACTATACAATGAGCAGTTCTTC,CASLAGLYNEQFF
-,TRBV5-1,TRBJ2-3,-,TGCGCCAGCAGCTTGGCCGGGGGATCCGATACGCAGTATTTT,CASSLAGGSDTQYF
-,TRBV11-1,TRBJ2-7,many,TGTGCCAGCAGCTTAGATCGGGCAGTCGGCGAGCAGTACTTC,CASSLDRAVGEQYF
TRBD1,TRBV11-3,TRBJ2-2,many,TGTGCCAGCAGCTTACGTCCCCGGCGACAGGGCGGCGGCGGGGAGCTGTTTTTT,CASSLRPRRQGGGGELFF
-,TRBV7-2,TRBJ2-3,many,TGTGCCAGCAGCCCTAGTCGGGCAGATACGCAGTATTTT,CASSPSRADTQYF
-,TRBV7-2,TRBJ2-7,many,TGTGCCAGCAGCGATAGATACGAGCAGTACTTC,CASSDRYEQYF
-,TRBV5-1,TRBJ2-3,many,TGCGCCAGTAAACTAGATGCGGCAGATACGCAGTATTTT,CASKLDAADTQYF
-,TRBV20-1,TRBJ2-5,many,TGCAGTGCTGGATTGCCCGAGGACAAGACCCAGTACTTC,CSAGLPEDKTQYF
-,TRBV5-1,TRBJ2-5,few,TGCGCCAGCAGTTTCTACGCCGGGGACCAAGAGACCCAGTACTTC,CASSFYAGDQETQYF
-,TRBV20-1,TRBJ1-4,many,TGCAGTGCTCAAAGCAGGGGTAGGGAAAAACTGTTTTTT,CSAQSRGREKLFF
-,TRBV28,TRBJ2-1,once,TGTGCCAGCGGTTCCCCCCCCAGCCCACAGTTCTTC,CASGSPPSPQFF
-,TRBV27,TRBJ2-1,-,TGTGCCAGCTGTTCCGGGAGACCATACAATGAGCAGTTCTTC,CASCSGRPYNEQFF
-,TRBV18,TRBJ2-1,-,TGTGCCAGCTCACAAGGCCCGGATGGCGAGCAGTTCTTC,CASSQGPDGEQFF
-,TRBV15,TRBJ2-1,many,TGTGCCACCAGCAGGGTCGTGGTTAATGAGCAGTTCTTC,CATSRVVVNEQFF
-,TRBV7-2,TRBJ1-1,many,TGTGCCAGCAGCTTATTAGGACATTTGAACACTGAAGCTTTCTTT,CASSLLGHLNTEAFF
TRBD1,TRBV12-3/TRBV12-4,TRBJ1-1,many,TGTGCCAGCAGTTGGACAGGGCAGGGGAACACTGAAGCTTTCTTT,CASSWTGQGNTEAFF
TRBD1,TRBV20-1,TRBJ1-5,few,TGCAGTGCTAGCCCGGGACAGGTTAATCAGCCCCAGCATTTT,CSASPGQVNQPQHF
TRBD2,TRBV20-1,TRBJ2-3,-,TGCAGTGCTAGAAAAACTAGCGGAATTACTAGCACAGATACGCAGTATTTT,CSARKTSGITSTDTQYF
-,TRBV7-2,TRBJ2-1,many,TGTGCCAGCAGCTTAGCGGGACTTCGCTCCTACAATGAGCAGTTCTTC,CASSLAGLRSYNEQFF
TRBD1,TRBV6-6,TRBJ1-3,many,TGTGCCAGCAGTGCGGACAGGGCTTACTCTGGAAACACCATATATTTT,CASSADRAYSGNTIYF
-,TRBV6-6,TRBJ2-7,many,TGTGCCAGCAGTTACTTGGCAGGGGCGGGCGAGCAGTACTTC,CASSYLAGAGEQYF
-,TRBV5-1,TRBJ2-7,many,TGCGCCAGCAGAATAGGGGGAGGGCCGGCCGAGCAGTACTTC,CASRIGGGPAEQYF
TRBD2,TRBV28,TRBJ2-2,-,TGTGCCAGCAGCAGTACTAGCGCTGCCGGGGAGCTGTTTTTT,CASSSTSAAGELFF
-,TRBV7-9,TRBJ1-5,many,TGTGCCAGCAGCGCCGGTAGCAATCAGCCCCAGCATTTT,CASSAGSNQPQHF